The text below deals with one T cell receptor (beta chain). Original handling: Reference gene primers were amplified, and this amplification served to estimate nucleated cell counts. This table comes from immunoSEQ multiplex PCR, and its TCRdb copy is limited to in-frame clones, with some not included. V and J calls and clone size follow that table, whereas D and trimming were derived from the DNA. The repertoire includes about 94,000 clones, around 86% of them detected once, and 4.5% to 6% sits in the top ten. The CDR3 sequence is 14 residues long. Germline V gives CDR1 MNHEY, CDR2 SVGEGT. Trimming took 2 bases from V and 3 from J, leaving 5 bases between them. The sample belongs to a study of blood T cell repertoires in COVID-19. The overall study: Sources were T cells, B-cell-depleted T cells, or PBMCs; the material itself was cDNA or gDNA.

The V gene is TRBV6-2 or TRBV6-3, the J gene TRBJ1-6, with D unclear. This TCR was recovered from an elderly woman with acute or convalescent COVID-19. Sequenced material: peripheral blood. The chain's CDR3 is CASSYGNYNSPLHF. The CDR3 bases are TGTGCCAGCAGTTACGGCAACTATAATTCACCCCTCCACTTT.